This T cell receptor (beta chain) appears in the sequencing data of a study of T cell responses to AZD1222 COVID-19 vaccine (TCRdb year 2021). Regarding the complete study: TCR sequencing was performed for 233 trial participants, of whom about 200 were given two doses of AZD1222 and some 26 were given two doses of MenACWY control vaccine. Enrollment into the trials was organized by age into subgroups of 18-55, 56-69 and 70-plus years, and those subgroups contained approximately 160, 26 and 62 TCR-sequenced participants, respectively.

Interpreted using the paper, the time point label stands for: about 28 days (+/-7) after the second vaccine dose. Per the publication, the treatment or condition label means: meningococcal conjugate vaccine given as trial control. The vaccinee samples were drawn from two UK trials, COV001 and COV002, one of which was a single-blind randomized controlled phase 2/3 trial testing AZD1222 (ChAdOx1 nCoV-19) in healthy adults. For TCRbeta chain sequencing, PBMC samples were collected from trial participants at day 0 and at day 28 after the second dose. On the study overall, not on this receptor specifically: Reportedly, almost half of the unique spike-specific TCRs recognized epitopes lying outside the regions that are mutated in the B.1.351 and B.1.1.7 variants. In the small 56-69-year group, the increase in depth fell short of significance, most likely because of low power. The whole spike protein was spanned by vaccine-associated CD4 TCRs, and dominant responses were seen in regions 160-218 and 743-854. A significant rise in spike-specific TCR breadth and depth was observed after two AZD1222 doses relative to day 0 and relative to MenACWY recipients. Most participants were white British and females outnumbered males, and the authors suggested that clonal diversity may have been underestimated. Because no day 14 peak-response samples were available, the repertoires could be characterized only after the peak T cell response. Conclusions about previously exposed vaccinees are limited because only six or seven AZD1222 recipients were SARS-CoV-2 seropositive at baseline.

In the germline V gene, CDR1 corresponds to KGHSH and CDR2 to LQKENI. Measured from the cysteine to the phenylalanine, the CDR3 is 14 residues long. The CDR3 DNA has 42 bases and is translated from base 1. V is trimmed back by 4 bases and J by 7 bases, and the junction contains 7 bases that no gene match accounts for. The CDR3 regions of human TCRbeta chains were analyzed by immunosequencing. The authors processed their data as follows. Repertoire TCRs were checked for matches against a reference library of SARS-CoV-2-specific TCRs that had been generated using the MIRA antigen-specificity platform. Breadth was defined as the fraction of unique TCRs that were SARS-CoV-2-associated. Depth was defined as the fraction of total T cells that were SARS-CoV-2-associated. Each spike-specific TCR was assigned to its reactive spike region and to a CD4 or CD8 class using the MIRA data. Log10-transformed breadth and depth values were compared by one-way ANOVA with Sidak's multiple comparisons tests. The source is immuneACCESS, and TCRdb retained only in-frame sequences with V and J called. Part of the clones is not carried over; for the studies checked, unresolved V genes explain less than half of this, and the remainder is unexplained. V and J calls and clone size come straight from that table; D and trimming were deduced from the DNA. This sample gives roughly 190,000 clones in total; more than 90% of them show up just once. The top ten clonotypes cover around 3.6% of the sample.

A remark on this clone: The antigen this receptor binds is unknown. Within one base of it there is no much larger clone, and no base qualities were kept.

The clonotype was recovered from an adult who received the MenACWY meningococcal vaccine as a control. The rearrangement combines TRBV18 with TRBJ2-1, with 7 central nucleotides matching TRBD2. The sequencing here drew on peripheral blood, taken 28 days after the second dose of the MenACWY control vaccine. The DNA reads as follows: TGTGCCAGCTCACTACGGGAGGCGGGGAATGAGCAGTTCTTC. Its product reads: CASSLREAGNEQFF.